One T cell receptor (beta chain) is described in this entry. The data were taken from a study of blood T cell repertoires in COVID-19. For the study at large: There were acute and convalescent COVID-19 samples, and they came from the United States, Italy and Spain. The analysed material was cDNA or gDNA that came from T cells, B-cell-depleted T cells, or PBMCs.

Generated by immunoSEQ multiplex PCR, the TCRdb table keeps only in-frame clones and is missing some. The table records about 670,000 clones, 85% to 90% of them present only once. This CDR3 has 14 residues. The V and J ends lost 0 bases and 3 bases respectively, with 10 bases between them. CDR1 and CDR2 from the germline V gene are SGDLS and YYNGEE. This TCR derives from a woman aged 18-29 years with acute or convalescent COVID-19. The chain employs TRBV9 and TRBJ2-7; a possible D gene is TRBD1 (6 bases). Sequenced input: peripheral blood. DNA of the CDR3: TGTGCCAGCAGCGTAGGGCAGGGGCGCTACGAGCAGTACTTC. Amino acid sequence: CASSVGQGRYEQYF. Supplemented by reference TRBV9 and TRBJ2-7, the full variable domain reads DSGVTQTPKHLITATGQRVTLRCSPRSGDLSVYWYQQSLDQGLQFLIQYYNGEERAKGNILERFSAQQFPDLHSELNLSSLELGDSALYFCASSVGQGRYEQYFGPGTRLTVT.